This T cell receptor beta chain came from a study of blood T cell repertoires in COVID-19. In the study overall: Samples taken during acute and convalescent COVID-19 were collected in the United States, Italy and Spain. In each case, the material was cDNA or gDNA derived from T cells, B-cell-depleted T cells, or PBMCs.

The CDR3 runs to 14 residues. Germline V CDR1 and CDR2: SEHNR, FQNEAQ (reference sequence). Trimming took 7 bases from V and 4 from J; bases not matched to a gene: 8. Original methodology: For nucleated cells, counts were estimated from reference gene primer amplification. This table comes from immunoSEQ multiplex PCR, and its TCRdb copy is limited to in-frame clones, with some not included. V, J and clone size reflect that table, while D and trimming were determined from the DNA. Of about 130,000 clones in the sample, 80% to 85% were seen once. The chain couples TRBV7-9 to TRBJ1-1; 8 positions match TRBD1. Sequenced sample: peripheral blood. This TCR was recovered from a woman younger than 45 who had recovered from COVID-19. The CDR3 reads CASTKFTGGTEAFF. The CDR3 nucleotides are TGTGCCAGCACCAAATTTACAGGGGGCACTGAAGCTTTCTTT.